The clone carrying this T cell receptor beta chain was observed once. Antigen specificity is unknown. The CDR3 contains 14 residues. With 7 bases removed from V and 3 bases from J, the gap between germline ends came to 18 bases. From germline, CDR1 is DFQATT and CDR2 SNEGSKA (reference sequence). Study-level results: Tumor Tregs overlapped most with tumor, then blood, naive CD4+ cells. Tumor memory CD4+ T cell TCR gene usage was found to cluster with blood and lymph node memory CD4+ cells and with lymph node naive CD4+ cells. The larger-cohort validation was restricted to a single TCR beta V-J rearrangement rather than whole repertoires.

After constant-region reverse-primer amplification, full-length variable regions underwent semi-nested PCR with Nested Universal Primer A. TCRdb used MiXCR to reprocess the 5' RACE reads, holding one entry per CDR3 protein. The sample lists some 11,000 distinct CDR3 sequences; around a quarter were seen once. The sorted Tregs were CD4+CD25+CD127-/low cells. The sequence was obtained from a female donor with breast cancer. The J gene is TRBJ1-2, the V gene TRBV20-1; D is undetermined. The sequenced sample consisted of Tregs sorted from a lymph node. CDR3 sequence reads: CSGRAGVTDYGYTF. The CDR3 DNA reads TGCAGTGGCCGAGCGGGAGTGACCGACTATGGCTACACCTTC.